These T cell receptor beta chains were read from a single sample in a study of OX40 agonist ivuxolimab in advanced cancers. Only in-frame clones appear in the TCRdb table, and some are missing; sequencing was by immunoSEQ multiplex PCR. The sample lists around 50,000 clones, about 81% occurring once. Specimen: CD4+ or CD8+ T cells sorted from blood, collected in a trial of the OX40 agonist ivuxolimab. These TCRs come from an adult with an advanced solid tumor such as melanoma, head and neck, liver or kidney cancer. The CDR3 runs from the conserved cysteine through the conserved F or W. The order of the fields is clone size, D gene, V gene, J gene, CDR3 DNA, CDR3 protein. A D gene is named only where the DNA matches it firmly. Rows may omit the clone size; those that give it use once, few, many or a size class.

clone size: .; D gene: TRBD1; V gene: TRBV28; J gene: TRBJ2-3; CDR3 DNA: TGTGCCAGCAGTCGCCCCCCCCGGGGACAGGGGTTGGGGGCAGATACGCAGTATTTT; CDR3 protein: CASSRPPRGQGLGADTQYF
clone size: .; D gene: TRBD1; V gene: TRBV5-1; J gene: TRBJ1-2; CDR3 DNA: TGCGCCAGCAGCCCGGGGACAGCGGCGGCCTATGGCTACACCTTC; CDR3 protein: CASSPGTAAAYGYTF
clone size: .; D gene: .; V gene: TRBV28; J gene: TRBJ2-5; CDR3 DNA: TGTGCCAGCAGGCTAACAGGGTTTGGGGAGACCCAGTACTTC; CDR3 protein: CASRLTGFGETQYF
clone size: once; D gene: TRBD2; V gene: TRBV4-2; J gene: TRBJ2-3; CDR3 DNA: TGTGCCAGCAGCCAAGCAGGGGCGCGGGGGGCCGCAGATACGCAGTATTTT; CDR3 protein: CASSQAGARGAADTQYF
clone size: .; D gene: TRBD2; V gene: TRBV5-1; J gene: TRBJ2-4; CDR3 DNA: TGCGCCAGCAGCTCCTCGACTAGCGGTCGCCTAGCCAAAAACATTCAGTACTTC; CDR3 protein: CASSSSTSGRLAKNIQYF
clone size: .; D gene: TRBD1; V gene: TRBV6-4; J gene: TRBJ2-2; CDR3 DNA: TGTGCCACCCGGGACAGTATGAGTACCGGGGAGCTGTTTTTT; CDR3 protein: CATRDSMSTGELFF
clone size: .; D gene: .; V gene: TRBV9; J gene: TRBJ2-5; CDR3 DNA: TGTGCCAGCAGCGTCGGGGGGACAAGGGTAGGGGAGACCCAGTACTTC; CDR3 protein: CASSVGGTRVGETQYF
clone size: .; D gene: .; V gene: TRBV18; J gene: TRBJ1-4; CDR3 DNA: TGTGCCAGCTCAGTCGGCGGGGGGACTAATGAAAAACTGTTTTTT; CDR3 protein: CASSVGGGTNEKLFF
clone size: .; D gene: .; V gene: TRBV5-1; J gene: TRBJ2-1; CDR3 DNA: TGCGCCAGCAGCTTGGGGGTGGGTGAGCAGTTCTTC; CDR3 protein: CASSLGVGEQFF
clone size: .; D gene: TRBD2; V gene: TRBV5-1; J gene: TRBJ2-1; CDR3 DNA: TGCGCCAGCAGCGACGAGTTGGCGGGGGGTCAAGATGAGCAGTTCTTC; CDR3 protein: CASSDELAGGQDEQFF
clone size: .; D gene: .; V gene: TRBV27; J gene: TRBJ2-5; CDR3 DNA: TGTGCCAGCAGTTTATCAGGGTACCTCCAAGAGACCCAGTACTTC; CDR3 protein: CASSLSGYLQETQYF
clone size: .; D gene: .; V gene: TRBV27; J gene: TRBJ1-2; CDR3 DNA: TGTGCCAGCGCCACAGGGTCTTGGGGCTACACCTTC; CDR3 protein: CASATGSWGYTF
clone size: .; D gene: .; V gene: TRBV6-1; J gene: TRBJ2-5; CDR3 DNA: TGTGCCAGCAGTGAACAGGGTCATCAGACCCAGTACTTC; CDR3 protein: CASSEQGHQTQYF
clone size: .; D gene: .; V gene: TRBV10-3; J gene: TRBJ1-6; CDR3 DNA: TGTGCCATCAGTGGGGGGAGGGGTGGATATAATTCACCCCTCCACTTT; CDR3 protein: CAISGGRGGYNSPLHF
clone size: .; D gene: .; V gene: TRBV6-5; J gene: TRBJ2-5; CDR3 DNA: TGTGCCAGCAGTTACTCCCCCACAGGGAGTCAAGAGACCCAGTACTTC; CDR3 protein: CASSYSPTGSQETQYF
clone size: .; D gene: TRBD1; V gene: TRBV7-8; J gene: TRBJ1-2; CDR3 DNA: TGTGCCAGCAGCTTAGTGGGGGACAGGGTAGATGGCTACACCTTC; CDR3 protein: CASSLVGDRVDGYTF
clone size: .; D gene: .; V gene: TRBV18; J gene: TRBJ2-5; CDR3 DNA: TGTGCCAGCTCACCACCGGGTCAGATCATAAAAGAGACCCAGTACTTC; CDR3 protein: CASSPPGQIIKETQYF
clone size: .; D gene: .; V gene: TRBV4-1; J gene: TRBJ1-2; CDR3 DNA: TGCGCCAGCAGCCAAGATGGGGATGGCTACACCTTC; CDR3 protein: CASSQDGDGYTF
clone size: medium-sized; D gene: .; V gene: TRBV19; J gene: TRBJ2-2; CDR3 DNA: TGTGCCAGTAGTATCCCGGGCCACACCGGGGAGCTGTTTTTT; CDR3 protein: CASSIPGHTGELFF
clone size: .; D gene: .; V gene: TRBV9; J gene: TRBJ2-5; CDR3 DNA: TGTGCCAGCAGCCTCCTCCCGACGGGGAGAGAGACCCAGTACTTC; CDR3 protein: CASSLLPTGRETQYF
clone size: .; D gene: .; V gene: TRBV6-1; J gene: TRBJ2-5; CDR3 DNA: TGTGCCACCGGTGGGCTGTACCAAGAGACCCAGTACTTC; CDR3 protein: CATGGLYQETQYF
clone size: .; D gene: .; V gene: TRBV6-4; J gene: TRBJ1-1; CDR3 DNA: TGTGCCAGCAGTGACAGAATGAACACTGAAGCTTTCTTT; CDR3 protein: CASSDRMNTEAFF
clone size: .; D gene: TRBD1; V gene: TRBV29-1; J gene: TRBJ1-4; CDR3 DNA: TGCAGCGTTACCCACACAGGGGACGTTGGTGAAAAACTGTTTTTT; CDR3 protein: CSVTHTGDVGEKLFF
clone size: .; D gene: .; V gene: TRBV2; J gene: TRBJ1-5; CDR3 DNA: TGTGCCAGCACCTCACTGTCCGGGTTCTTGAATGGGGAGCCCCAGCATTTT; CDR3 protein: CASTSLSGFLNGEPQHF
clone size: .; D gene: TRBD1; V gene: TRBV28; J gene: TRBJ1-4; CDR3 DNA: TGTGCCAGCAGTCTGGACAGGACGACTGGAAAACTGTTTTTT; CDR3 protein: CASSLDRTTGKLFF
clone size: .; D gene: .; V gene: TRBV10-3; J gene: TRBJ2-7; CDR3 DNA: TGTGCCATCAAACCCACTCTAGTTCCAGCCTACGAGCAGTACTTC; CDR3 protein: CAIKPTLVPAYEQYF
clone size: few; D gene: .; V gene: TRBV27; J gene: TRBJ1-1; CDR3 DNA: TGTGCCAGCACCTTATACCCCCGGGGAAACACTGAAGCTTTCTTT; CDR3 protein: CASTLYPRGNTEAFF
clone size: .; D gene: TRBD1; V gene: TRBV27; J gene: TRBJ1-4; CDR3 DNA: TGTGCCAGCACCCCAGCGGACAGGGTTGGTGAAAAACTGTTTTTT; CDR3 protein: CASTPADRVGEKLFF